This paragraph reports one T cell receptor (beta chain). This entry belongs to a study of blood T cell repertoires in COVID-19. Turning to the study itself: Researchers got acute and convalescent COVID-19 samples from the United States, Italy and Spain. In each case, the material was cDNA or gDNA derived from T cells, B-cell-depleted T cells, or PBMCs.

The CDR3 is 13 residues long. The germline V gene has CDR1 LGHDT and CDR2 YNNKEL (reference sequence). Trimming stripped 3 bases from V and 12 bases from J, with 15 bases between. The protocol was immunoSEQ multiplex PCR, while the TCRdb copy is restricted to in-frame clones and leaves out a portion. The data hold about 160,000 clones, with under 85% observed a single time. Sequencing was carried out using peripheral blood. The TCR originated in a man aged 70-80 years with acute or convalescent COVID-19. The V call is TRBV3-1 (or the pseudogene TRBV3-2), the J call TRBJ2-1; D is perhaps TRBD1 (5 bases). The CDR3 DNA sequence: TGTGCCAGCAGCCAGTCACAGGTTACGGGGCAGTTCTTC. As protein: CASSQSQVTGQFF.